The 25 T cell receptor beta chains listed next were all sequenced from one sample in a study of early T cells in non-severe SARS-CoV-2 infection. TCRdb ran MiXCR on the 5' RACE reads and lists one entry per CDR3 protein. The profile covers roughly 51,000 distinct CDR3 sequences, with 5.5% to 6.5% appearing a single time and approximately 3% taken by the ten largest. The sample here was whole blood, taken at baseline. These receptors were collected from an adult who was a healthcare worker with PCR-confirmed SARS-CoV-2 infection or an uninfected control (not recorded which).

In this sample, this clonotype turned up a few times. The genes are TRBV20-1 and TRBJ2-4; tentative D call: TRBD1 (6 bases). This CDR3 is 13 amino acids long. V was shortened by 5 bases and J by 6 bases, with 14 bases between the two germline ends. The germline gives CDR1 DFQATT, CDR2 SNEGSKA (reference sequence). CDR3 coding DNA: TGCAGTGCTGGACAGTCCGGCTTAAACATTCAGTACTTC. It codes for CSAGQSGLNIQYF.

The CDR3 here is CASSSLANTGELFF. DNA of the CDR3: TGTGCCAGCAGCTCCCTGGCGAACACCGGGGAGCTGTTTTTT. This chain links TRBV7-2 with TRBJ2-2, with D unclear. The CDR3 extends over 14 amino acids. The V and J ends lost 4 bases and 0 bases respectively, with 6 bases between them. Germline CDR1 and CDR2: SGHTA and FQGNSA.

This clonotype was recorded at least ten times. The rearrangement links TRBV5-4 to TRBJ2-7; 7 bases line up with TRBD1. CDR1 and CDR2 (germline): SGHNT, YYREEE (reference sequence). V gave up 1 base and J gave up 4 bases; unmatched junction bases: 11. This CDR3 region has 16 residues. Here the CDR3 DNA reads TGTGCCAGCAGCTTGTCGACAGGGAATTTCGTATACGAGCAGTACTTC. Translation gives CASSLSTGNFVYEQYF.

This rearrangement joins TRBV29-1 to TRBJ1-4; D is uncertain. The germline CDR1 and CDR2 sequences are SQVTM and ANQGSEA. This CDR3 region has 11 residues. Trimming took 4 bases from V and 4 from J, leaving 4 bases between them. The CDR3 loop is CSVGFNEKLFF. In nucleotides, the CDR3 is TGCAGCGTTGGGTTTAATGAAAAACTGTTTTTT.

The V gene is TRBV3-1, the J gene TRBJ2-1, with 8 nucleotides matching TRBD2. The CDR3 extends over 16 amino acids. V was clipped by 1 base and J by 3 bases; unmatched bases: 5. Germline values: CDR1 LGHDT, CDR2 YNNKEL (reference sequence). The DNA for the CDR3 is TGTGCCAGCAGCCAAGTTTCGGGACTAGTCTACAATGAGCAGTTCTTC. It translates to CASSQVSGLVYNEQFF.

This clonotype was found many times. The J gene is TRBJ2-1, the V gene TRBV10-3, with 7 nucleotides matching TRBD1. The CDR3 is 15 residues long. V was clipped by 6 bases and J by 1 base; unmatched bases: 6. CDR1 and CDR2 from the germline V gene are ENHRY and SYGVKD. The CDR3: CAIRTDRESYNEQFF. CDR3 in DNA: TGTGCCATCAGAACCGACAGGGAGTCCTACAATGAGCAGTTCTTC.

This clonotype was seen only a few times. This chain joins TRBV28 and TRBJ2-6; D possibly corresponds to TRBD1 (6 bases). Germline CDR1 is MDHEN and CDR2 is SYDVKM. V was clipped by 6 bases and J by 2 bases, with 14 bases between them. This CDR3 comprises 16 residues. The CDR3 loop is CASRKGQGTGANVLTF. The CDR3 nucleotides read TGTGCCAGCAGGAAGGGGCAGGGGACTGGGGCCAACGTCCTGACTTTC.

This clonotype was seen many times. The chain is built from TRBV10-2 and TRBJ2-5; D is unclear. V dropped 8 bases and J dropped 1 base, with 2 bases sitting between them. The CDR3 runs to 10 residues. The germline CDR1 and CDR2 sequences are WSHSY and SAAADI. CDR3 residues: CASFQETQYF. The CDR3 coding sequence is TGCGCCAGCTTCCAAGAGACCCAGTACTTC.

Only a few counts were recorded for this clonotype. The rearrangement joins TRBV7-2 to TRBJ2-1; D may be TRBD2 (5 bases). V dropped 5 bases and J dropped 0 bases, with 14 bases sitting between them. Germline V gives CDR1 SGHTA, CDR2 FQGNSA. This CDR3 has 16 residues. CDR3: CASSPRARSSYNEQFF. The CDR3 coding sequence is TGTGCCAGCAGCCCGAGGGCCCGAAGCTCCTACAATGAGCAGTTCTTC.

This clonotype occurred many times. This chain links TRBV12-3 or TRBV12-4 with TRBJ2-1; either TRBD1 or TRBD2 may supply D (5 bases each). V was shortened by 7 bases and J by 4 bases, with 14 bases between the two germline ends. The CDR3 has 14 amino acids. CDR3: CASTLRAGYNEQFF. The CDR3 DNA reads TGTGCCAGCACCTTGAGGGCAGGGTACAATGAGCAGTTCTTC.

The CDR3 DNA follows: TGCGCCAGCAGCTTGGGAACAGGGGGTTCACCCCTCCACTTT. Translation gives CASSLGTGGSPLHF. The V and J genes are TRBV5-1 and TRBJ1-6; TRBD1 matches 8 bases. Germline V gives CDR1 SGHRS, CDR2 YFSETQ. The CDR3 loop spans 14 amino acids. V was clipped by 0 bases and J by 9 bases; unmatched bases: 2.

There are many counts of this clonotype. This sequence joins TRBV20-1 and TRBJ2-1; 8 positions match TRBD2. The junction had 11 bases not matched to a gene; V was cut back by 3 bases and J by 7 bases. The germline CDR1 and CDR2 sequences are DFQATT and SNEGSKA (reference sequence). The CDR3 contains 15 residues. CDR3 sequence: CSARVPGGPGNEQFF. CDR3 nucleotides: TGCAGTGCTAGGGTCCCGGGGGGGCCGGGGAATGAGCAGTTCTTC.

The V and J genes are TRBV15 and TRBJ2-4, with a possible D match to TRBD2 (6 bases). The CDR3 sequence is 17 residues long. V was trimmed by 0 bases and J by 1 base, leaving 13 bases between them. Germline V lookup: CDR1 LNHNV, CDR2 YYDKDF (reference sequence). CDR3 sequence: CATSRDLISGAKNIQYF. The CDR3, as DNA: TGTGCCACCAGCAGAGATTTGATTAGCGGCGCCAAAAACATTCAGTACTTC.

V usage is TRBV6-2 or TRBV6-3 and J usage is TRBJ1-5, with D possibly matching TRBD1 (6 bases). CDR1 MNHEY and CDR2 SVGEGT come from the germline V gene. This CDR3 has 14 amino acids. Trimming took 7 bases from V and 6 from J, leaving 16 bases between them. CDR3 in DNA: TGTGCCAGCACCGAAGGGGGGGGCGGTCAGCCCCAGCATTTT. Translated: CASTEGGGGQPQHF.

This clonotype came up many times. The V and J genes are TRBV28 and TRBJ1-1; no clear D gene. Trimming removed 3 bases at V and 1 base at J, with 9 bases between. The CDR3 sequence is 14 residues long. Germline loops: CDR1 MDHEN, CDR2 SYDVKM. CDR3 residues: CASSFSGRNTEAFF. The CDR3 coding sequence is TGTGCCAGCAGTTTCTCCGGGAGGAACACTGAAGCTTTCTTT.

The table lists this clonotype with many counts. The V call is TRBV19, the J call TRBJ2-1; 8 positions agree with TRBD2. The CDR3 spans 11 residues. J was trimmed by 14 bases and V by 6 bases; bases with no gene match: 6. Germline V gene sequence: CDR1 LNHDA, CDR2 SQIVND (reference sequence). The CDR3 loop reads CASSGGAWKFF. As DNA, the CDR3 is TGTGCCAGTAGCGGGGGGGCTTGGAAGTTCTTC.

This clonotype was seen a few times. V usage is TRBV25-1 and J usage is TRBJ1-1, with D perhaps matching TRBD1 (6 bases). CDR1 MGHDK and CDR2 SYGVNS come from the germline V gene. V lost 3 bases and J 4 bases, leaving 12 bases between the germline ends. CDR3 length: 14 residues. Here the CDR3 reads CASSEGGRSTEAFF. As DNA, the CDR3 is TGTGCCAGCAGTGAGGGGGGGCGGAGCACTGAAGCTTTCTTT.

This clonotype was seen repeatedly, ten times or more. This chain links TRBV6-2 or TRBV6-3 with TRBJ2-4; TRBD1 agrees at 8 bases. The germline CDR1 and CDR2 sequences are MNHEY and SVGEGT. The J segment lost 7 bases and the V segment lost 6 bases, leaving 8 bases of the junction unmatched. The CDR3 totals 14 residues. The DNA of the CDR3 is TGTGCCAGCAGGGACCCAGGGGGCGGGAACATTCAGTACTTC. Amino acids: CASRDPGGGNIQYF.

The rearrangement joins TRBV12-3 or TRBV12-4 to TRBJ2-7; 7 nucleotides match TRBD1. V trimming: 4 bases; J trimming: 3 bases; junction bases outside the gene matches: 0. The CDR3 runs to 12 residues. The CDR3 DNA is TGTGCCAGCAGTTGGGACAGCTACGAGCAGTACTTC. Protein sequence: CASSWDSYEQYF.

Many counts were recorded for this clonotype. The chain uses TRBV18 and TRBJ2-7, with D hard to call. The CDR3 loop spans 13 amino acids. Deletions cut 3 bases from V and 1 base from J, with 7 bases between. Germline V gene data show CDR1 as KGHSH and CDR2 as LQKENI. The CDR3 reads CASSPSPSYEQYF. The CDR3 nucleotides are TGTGCCAGCTCACCGAGTCCTTCCTACGAGCAGTACTTC.

Many counts were recorded for this clonotype. The V call is TRBV7-2, the J call TRBJ2-1; D is unresolved. CDR3 size: 16 residues. Germline CDR1 SGHTA, CDR2 FQGNSA. V was cut by 5 bases and J by 0 bases, with 14 bases left in between. CDR3 loop: CASSPQLLSSYNEQFF. CDR3 DNA sequence: TGTGCCAGCAGCCCACAGCTGCTCAGCTCCTACAATGAGCAGTTCTTC. Based on the CDR3 plus reference TRBV7-2 and TRBJ2-1, the full variable domain is GAGVSQSPSNKVTEKGKDVELRCDPISGHTALYWYRQSLGQGLEFLIYFQGNSAPDKSGLPSDRFSAERTGGSVSTLTIQRTQQEDSAVYLCASSPQLLSSYNEQFFGPGTRLTVL.

J is TRBJ2-7 and V is TRBV7-9; TRBD2 matches 8 bases. CDR3 size: 15 residues. After removal of 5 bases from V and 3 bases from J, the junction contained 9 bases not matched to a gene. The germline V gene has CDR1 SEHNR and CDR2 FQNEAQ (reference sequence). CDR3 coding DNA: TGTGCCAGCAGCCCCGGCGGGGGGCCAAACTACGAGCAGTACTTC. This translates into CASSPGGGPNYEQYF.

As to this clonotype: Given a much more abundant clone one base away, this may be a read error. The V gene is TRBV12-3 or TRBV12-4, the J gene TRBJ2-1; 9 bases align to TRBD1. The CDR3 spans 18 residues. Written as DNA, the CDR3 is TGTGTCAGCAGTCGGGGACAGGGAATACCGAGCTCCTACAATGAGCAGTTCTTC. This encodes CVSSRGQGIPSSYNEQFF.

This clonotype has a count of ten or more. The J gene is TRBJ2-5, the V gene TRBV12-5; 9 bases fit TRBD2. V dropped 7 bases and J dropped 6; count of bases not matched to a gene: 6. Per the germline V gene, CDR1 is LGHNT and CDR2 is FRNRAP. CDR3 length equals 13 residues. The DNA for the CDR3 is TGTGCTAGTGAGGCTAGCGGGGAACAGACCCAGTACTTC. Amino acid sequence: CASEASGEQTQYF. Variable domain in full (rest from reference TRBV12-5 and TRBJ2-5): DARVTQTPRHKVTEMGQEVTMRCQPILGHNTVFWYRQTMMQGLELLAYFRNRAPLDDSGMPKDRFSAEMPDATLATLKIQPSEPRDSAVYFCASEASGEQTQYFGPGTRLLVL.

This clonotype appeared many times. The chain uses TRBV20-1 and TRBJ1-5; 10 bases agree with TRBD1. This CDR3 region has 15 residues. Germline CDR1 and CDR2: DFQATT and SNEGSKA (reference sequence). V shed 5 bases, J shed 7 bases, and the junction held 11 bases outside the gene matches. The CDR3 protein is CSADEGGQGVQPQHF. CDR3 nucleotides: TGCAGTGCTGATGAGGGTGGACAGGGGGTACAGCCCCAGCATTTT.